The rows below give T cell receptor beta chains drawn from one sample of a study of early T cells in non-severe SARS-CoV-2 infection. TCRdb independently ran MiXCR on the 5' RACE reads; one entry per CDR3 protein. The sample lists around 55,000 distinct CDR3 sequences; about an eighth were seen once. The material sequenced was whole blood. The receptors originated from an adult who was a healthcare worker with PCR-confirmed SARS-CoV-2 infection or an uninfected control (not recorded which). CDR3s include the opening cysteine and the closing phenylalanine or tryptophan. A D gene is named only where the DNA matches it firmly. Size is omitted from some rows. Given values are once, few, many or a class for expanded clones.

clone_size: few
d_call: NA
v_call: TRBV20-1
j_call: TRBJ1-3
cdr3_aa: CSANRDGGNTIYF
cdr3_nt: TGCAGTGCGAACCGGGACGGAGGAAACACCATATATTTT

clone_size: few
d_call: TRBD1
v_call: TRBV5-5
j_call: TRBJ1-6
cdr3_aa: CASSTRHLQGSYNSPLHF
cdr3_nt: TGTGCCAGCAGCACCCGGCACCTACAGGGGTCCTATAATTCACCCCTCCACTTT

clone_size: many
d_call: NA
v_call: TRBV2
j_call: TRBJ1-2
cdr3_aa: CASRGDGTDPYTF
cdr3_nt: TGTGCCAGCAGAGGGGATGGGACCGATCCCTACACCTTC

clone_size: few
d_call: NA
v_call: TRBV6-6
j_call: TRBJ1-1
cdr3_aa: CASSYSTSEAFF
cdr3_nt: TGTGCCAGCAGTTACTCGACTAGTGAAGCTTTCTTT

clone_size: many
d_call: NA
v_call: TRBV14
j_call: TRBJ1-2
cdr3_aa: CASSQEWGSGYTF
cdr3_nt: TGTGCCAGCAGCCAAGAGTGGGGGTCTGGCTACACCTTC

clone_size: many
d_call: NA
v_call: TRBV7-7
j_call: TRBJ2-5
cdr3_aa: CASSLVGGRTAETQYF
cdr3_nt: TGTGCTAGCAGCTTAGTGGGGGGCCGAACGGCGGAGACCCAGTACTTC

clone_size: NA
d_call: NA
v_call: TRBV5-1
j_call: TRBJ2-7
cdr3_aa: CASSLDRYYEQYF
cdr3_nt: TGCGCCAGCAGCCTTGACCGTTACTACGAGCAGTACTTC

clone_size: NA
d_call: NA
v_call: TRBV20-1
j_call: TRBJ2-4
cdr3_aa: CSARGWAENIQYF
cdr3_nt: TGCAGTGCTAGGGGGTGGGCGGAAAACATTCAGTACTTC

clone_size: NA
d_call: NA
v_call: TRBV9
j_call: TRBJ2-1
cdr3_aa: CASSGDGVQQFF
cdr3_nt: TGCGCCAGCAGCGGAGATGGGGTTCAGCAGTTCTTC

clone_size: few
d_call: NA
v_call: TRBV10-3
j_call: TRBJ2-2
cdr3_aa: CATMGEETGTGELFF
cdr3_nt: TGTGCCACCATGGGGGAGGAAACGGGGACCGGGGAGCTGTTTTTT

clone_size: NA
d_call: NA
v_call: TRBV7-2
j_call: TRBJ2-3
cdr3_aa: CASSLRLSGTDTQYF
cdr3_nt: TGTGCCAGCAGCTTACGTCTTTCTGGCACAGATACGCAGTATTTT

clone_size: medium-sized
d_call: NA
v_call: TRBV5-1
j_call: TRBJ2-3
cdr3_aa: CASSLEGYTDTQYF
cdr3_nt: TGCGCCAGCAGCTTGGAGGGGTACACAGATACGCAGTATTTT

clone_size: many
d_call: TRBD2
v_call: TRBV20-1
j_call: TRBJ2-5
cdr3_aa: CSARDVAGGPKTQYF
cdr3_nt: TGCAGTGCTAGAGACGTAGCGGGGGGGCCGAAGACCCAGTACTTC

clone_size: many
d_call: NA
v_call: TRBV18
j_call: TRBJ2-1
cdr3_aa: CASSPPGANEQFF
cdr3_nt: TGTGCCAGCTCACCCCCCGGAGCCAATGAGCAGTTCTTC

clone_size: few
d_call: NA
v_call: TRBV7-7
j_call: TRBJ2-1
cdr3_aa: CASSLVPGGDNEQFF
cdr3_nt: TGTGCTAGCAGCTTAGTACCAGGGGGGGACAATGAGCAGTTCTTC

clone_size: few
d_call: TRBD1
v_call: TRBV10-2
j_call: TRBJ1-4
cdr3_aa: CASSRTGVEKLFF
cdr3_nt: TGCGCCAGCTCCAGGACAGGGGTTGAAAAACTGTTTTTT

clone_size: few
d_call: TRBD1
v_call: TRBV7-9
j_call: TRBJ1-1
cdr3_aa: CASSLEGATYFW
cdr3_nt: TGTGCCAGCAGCTTAGAGGGGGCGACGTACTTTTGG

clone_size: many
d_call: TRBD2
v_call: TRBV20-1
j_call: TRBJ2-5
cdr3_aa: CSARVVTTSGGSIGTQETQYF
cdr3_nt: TGCAGTGCTAGAGTTGTAACGACTAGCGGGGGGTCGATTGGTACTCAAGAGACCCAGTACTTC

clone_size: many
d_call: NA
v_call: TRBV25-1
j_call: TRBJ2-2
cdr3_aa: CASSDLSGELFF
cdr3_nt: TGTGCCAGCAGTGACCTGTCCGGGGAGCTGTTTTTT

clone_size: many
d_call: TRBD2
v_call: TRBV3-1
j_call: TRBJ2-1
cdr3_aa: CASSQAGGMTYNEQFF
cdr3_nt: TGTGCCAGCAGCCAAGCGGGGGGGATGACCTACAATGAGCAGTTCTTC

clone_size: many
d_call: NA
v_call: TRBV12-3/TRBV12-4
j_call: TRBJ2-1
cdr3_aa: CASSPGRGNEQFF
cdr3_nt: TGTGCCAGCAGTCCAGGAAGGGGGAATGAGCAGTTCTTC

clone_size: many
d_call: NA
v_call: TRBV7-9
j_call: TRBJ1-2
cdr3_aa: CASSPIGRDYGYTF
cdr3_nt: TGTGCCAGCAGCCCTATAGGCCGGGACTATGGCTACACCTTC

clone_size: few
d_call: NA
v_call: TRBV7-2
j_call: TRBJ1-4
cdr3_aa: CASSRAGTGGEKLFF
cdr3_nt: TGTGCCAGCAGCCGCGCCGGGACGGGAGGGGAAAAACTGTTTTTT

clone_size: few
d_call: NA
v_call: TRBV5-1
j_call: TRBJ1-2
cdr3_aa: CASSLGQPRGPYGYTF
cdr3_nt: TGCGCCAGCAGCTTGGGCCAACCCAGAGGGCCATATGGCTACACCTTC

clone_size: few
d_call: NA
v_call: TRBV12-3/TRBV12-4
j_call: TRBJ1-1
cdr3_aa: CASTEQLNTEAFF
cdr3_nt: TGTGCCAGCACCGAACAGCTGAACACTGAAGCTTTCTTT

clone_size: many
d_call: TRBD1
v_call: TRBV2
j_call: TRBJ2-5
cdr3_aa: CASSGWGQGRGETQYF
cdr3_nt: TGTGCCAGCAGTGGATGGGGACAGGGAAGAGGAGAGACCCAGTACTTC

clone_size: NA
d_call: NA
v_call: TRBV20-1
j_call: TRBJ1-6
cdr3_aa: CSAINSNQRISPLHF
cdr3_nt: TGCAGTGCTATTAATAGCAACCAAAGAATCTCACCCCTCCACTTT

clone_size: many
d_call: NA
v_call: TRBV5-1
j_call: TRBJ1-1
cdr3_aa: CASMKDTGAEAFF
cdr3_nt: TGCGCCAGCATGAAGGATACCGGGGCTGAAGCTTTCTTT

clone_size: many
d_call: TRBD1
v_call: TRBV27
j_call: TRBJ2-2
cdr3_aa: CASSMGQLAGELFF
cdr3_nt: TGTGCCAGCAGTATGGGACAGCTAGCCGGGGAGCTGTTTTTT

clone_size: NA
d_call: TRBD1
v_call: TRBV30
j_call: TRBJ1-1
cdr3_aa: CAWSLGQGFGTEAFF
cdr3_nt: TGTGCCTGGAGTCTTGGACAGGGGTTCGGCACTGAAGCTTTCTTT

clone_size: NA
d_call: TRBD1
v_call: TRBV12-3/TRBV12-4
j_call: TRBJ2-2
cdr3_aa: CASSLQYRGHTGELFF
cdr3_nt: TGTGCCAGCAGTCTCCAATACAGGGGGCACACCGGGGAGCTGTTTTTT

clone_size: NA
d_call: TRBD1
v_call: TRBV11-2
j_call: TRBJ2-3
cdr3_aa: CASSPVRGRTDTQYF
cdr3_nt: TGTGCCAGCAGCCCGGTTAGGGGGCGCACAGATACGCAGTATTTT

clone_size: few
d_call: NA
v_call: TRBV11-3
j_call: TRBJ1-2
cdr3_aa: CASEPGIGDNYGYTF
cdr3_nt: TGTGCCAGCGAACCCGGGATCGGAGATAACTATGGCTACACCTTC